The TCR beta chain under discussion was sequenced for a study of identical twins. Per germline, CDR1 MNHEY and CDR2 SMNVEV (reference sequence). The CDR3 is 16 residues long. V was pared by 6 bases and J by 3 bases, with 13 bases of the junction left unmatched. TCRdb used MiXCR to reprocess the 5' RACE reads, holding one entry per CDR3 protein. The sample contains about 190,000 distinct CDR3 sequences, less than 20% of which appear only once. This clonotype was detected only a few times. This sample also appeared in a second study, on T cells expressing NK-cell markers.

The clonotype was recovered from a woman between 18 and 29 years old in good health. V usage is TRBV27 and J usage is TRBJ2-7, with 8 bases matching TRBD1. Material: CD8+ T cells sorted from blood. The CDR3, as DNA: TGTGCCAGCAGCCCTGTACCGGACAGGGTCCTCTACGAGCAGTACTTC. Its protein is CASSPVPDRVLYEQYF.